This TCR beta chain was observed in a study of metastatic and nonmetastatic thyroid tumors. Ahead of thyroid surgery, no patient had received treatment of any kind. In its sample, this clone was seen many times. This CDR3 has 14 residues. Trimming cost V 6 bases and J 4 bases; bases outside gene matches: 7. Germline V gives CDR1 MGHDK, CDR2 SYGVNS. TCRdb reprocessed the PCR reads via MiXCR. The sample has over 45,000 clones, around 20% seen once; the top ten hold 3.8%. The chain links TRBV25-1 to TRBJ2-5, with 8 positions matching TRBD1. The origin of this receptor is a male donor with papillary thyroid cancer or a benign thyroid nodule (not recorded which). Some clones in this sample may be carry-over from other donors' samples. Sequenced sample: blood. CDR3 DNA sequence: TGTGCCAGCAGATCGGACAGGGCTGGAGAGACCCAGTACTTC. Protein: CASRSDRAGETQYF.